This entry features one T cell receptor beta chain sequence. Which antigen it targets is not known. Base-call qualities are not available, and no considerably larger clone is one nucleotide away. According to the germline V gene, CDR1 reads SGHAT and CDR2 reads FQNNGV. Counted from cysteine to phenylalanine, this CDR3 has 13 amino acids. Only the CDR3 DNA stays, 39 bases, in frame from base 1. V is reduced by 0 bases and J by 13 bases, leaving a spacing of 13 bases between them. The library was built by means of the immunoSEQ multiplex PCR assay. In its TCRdb copy, this immuneACCESS table keeps in-frame sequences only and misses some clones. Where compared with another copy, unresolved V genes explain less than half of these, and the others have no known cause. In all, the sample holds about 400,000 clones, and approximately 95% of those were seen once. Together, the top ten hold approximately 0.02% of the sample.

This sample is drawn from a study of shared T cell receptors in the human thymus (dated by TCRdb to about 2021). For context, the study as a whole: The study examined how the human thymus generates shared, self-reactive T-cell receptor alpha chains.

The sequence came from a human donor. Input material: thymocytes. The rearrangement combines TRBV11-2 with TRBJ2-4, with TRBD1 tentatively as D gene (6 bases match). Here the CDR3 is given as CASSLDPGRGQYF. The bases read TGTGCCAGCAGCTTAGACCCCGGCAGGGGCCAGTACTTC.